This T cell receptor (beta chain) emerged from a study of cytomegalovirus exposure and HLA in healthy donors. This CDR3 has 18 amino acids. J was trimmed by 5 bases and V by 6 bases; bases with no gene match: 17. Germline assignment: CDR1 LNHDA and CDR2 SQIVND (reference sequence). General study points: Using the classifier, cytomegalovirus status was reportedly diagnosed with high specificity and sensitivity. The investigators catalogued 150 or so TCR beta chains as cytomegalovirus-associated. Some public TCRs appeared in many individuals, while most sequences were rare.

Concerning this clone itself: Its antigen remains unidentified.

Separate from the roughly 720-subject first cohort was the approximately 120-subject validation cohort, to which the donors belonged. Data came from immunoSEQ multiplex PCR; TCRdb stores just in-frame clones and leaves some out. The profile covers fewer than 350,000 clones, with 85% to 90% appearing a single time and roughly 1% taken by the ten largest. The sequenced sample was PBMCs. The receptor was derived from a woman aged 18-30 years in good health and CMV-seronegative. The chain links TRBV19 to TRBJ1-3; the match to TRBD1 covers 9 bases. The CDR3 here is CASRGENLDRGFRNTIYF. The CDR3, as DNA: TGTGCCAGTAGAGGAGAGAATCTGGACAGGGGATTCAGAAACACCATATATTTT.